This T cell receptor beta chain was found in a study of blood T cell repertoires in COVID-19. V lost 4 bases and J 8 bases, leaving 16 bases between the germline ends. CDR1 SGHDT and CDR2 YYEEEE come from the germline V gene. This CDR3 comprises 14 residues. TCRdb keeps only in-frame clones here, not all; method: immunoSEQ multiplex PCR. The sample contains 300,000 to 400,000 clones, 88% of which appear only once. This TCR came from a woman in her twenties or thirties with acute COVID-19. Sequencing was performed on PBMCs or T cells enriched from blood (not recorded which). The V and J genes are TRBV5-6 and TRBJ2-4, with D possibly matching TRBD2 (5 bases). The CDR3 nucleotides read TGTGCCAGCAGCCCGGGGTCCCTACGGGACATTCAGTACTTC. It translates to CASSPGSLRDIQYF.